This TCR beta chain was identified during a study of T-cell reconstitution after alpha-beta-depleted transplantation in children. Unique molecular identifiers were used in preparing the TCRbeta library. TCRdb passed the PCR reads through MiXCR, listing each CDR3 protein once. The repertoire holds about 150,000 distinct CDR3 sequences, with around 8.8% as singletons. Study-level points and caveats: Reports say that about two months after transplant, the alpha-beta T cells came out of several hundred graft clones that had expanded.

Turning to this clonotype: Its specificity is unknown. Given a much more abundant clone one base away, this may be a read error.

Looked up from germline, CDR1 is KGHSH and CDR2 is LQKENI. The CDR3 contains 21 residues. The rearrangement links TRBV18 to TRBJ2-3; 7 nucleotides align to TRBD1. The TCR sequence derives from a female patient aged 2-9 years who had a stem cell transplant for congenital amegakaryocytic thrombocytopenia, so the T cells may come from the graft donor. This specimen consisted of PBMCs, mostly from graft donor cells, obtained 180 days after TCRalphabeta/CD19-depleted stem cell transplant. The CDR3 reads CSSSPTLGTDHTLPSTDTQYF. As DNA, the CDR3 is TGTTCCAGCTCACCGACCTTGGGGACAGATCATACCCTGCCTAGCACAGATACGCAGTATTTT.